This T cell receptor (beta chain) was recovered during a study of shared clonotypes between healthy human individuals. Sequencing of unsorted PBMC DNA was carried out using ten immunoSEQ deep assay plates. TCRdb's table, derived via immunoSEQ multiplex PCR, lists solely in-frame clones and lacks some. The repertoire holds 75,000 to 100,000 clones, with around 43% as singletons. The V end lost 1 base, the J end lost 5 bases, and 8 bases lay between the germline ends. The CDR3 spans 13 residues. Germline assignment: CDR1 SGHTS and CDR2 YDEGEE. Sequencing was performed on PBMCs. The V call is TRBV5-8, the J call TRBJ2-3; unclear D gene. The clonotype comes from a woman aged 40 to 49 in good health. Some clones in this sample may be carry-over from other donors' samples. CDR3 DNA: TGTGCCAGCAGCTTGTTTCTCGGAGATACGCAGTATTTT. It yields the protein CASSLFLGDTQYF.